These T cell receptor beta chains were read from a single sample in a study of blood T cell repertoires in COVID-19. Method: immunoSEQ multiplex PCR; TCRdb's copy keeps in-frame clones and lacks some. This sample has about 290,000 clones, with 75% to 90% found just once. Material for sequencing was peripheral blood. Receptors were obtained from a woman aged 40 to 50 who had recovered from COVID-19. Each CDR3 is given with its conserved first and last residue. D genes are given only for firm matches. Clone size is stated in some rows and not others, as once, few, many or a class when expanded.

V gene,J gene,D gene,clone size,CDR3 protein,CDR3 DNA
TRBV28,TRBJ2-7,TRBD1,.,CASRRQGLHEQYF,TGTGCCAGCAGGAGACAGGGGCTCCACGAGCAGTACTTC
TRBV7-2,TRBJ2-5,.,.,CASSSGSPEATQYF,TGTGCCAGCAGCTCCGGGTCCCCCGAAGCGACCCAGTACTTC
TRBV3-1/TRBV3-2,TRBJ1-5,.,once,CASSQAGWDNQPQHF,TGTGCCAGCAGCCAAGCAGGGTGGGACAATCAGCCCCAGCATTTT
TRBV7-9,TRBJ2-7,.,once,CASSLGRDPYEQYF,TGTGCCAGCAGCTTAGGGAGGGATCCCTACGAGCAGTACTTC
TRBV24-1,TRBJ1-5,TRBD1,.,CATRDRGDNQPQHF,TGTGCCACTCGTGACAGGGGGGATAATCAGCCCCAGCATTTT
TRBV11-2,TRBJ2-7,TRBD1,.,CASSPAPPGTGLYEQYF,TGTGCCAGCAGCCCTGCCCCTCCCGGGACAGGCCTTTACGAGCAGTACTTC
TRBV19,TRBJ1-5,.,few,CASSIPLRGDRNQPQHF,TGTGCCAGTAGTATCCCCTTAAGGGGTGATCGCAATCAGCCCCAGCATTTT
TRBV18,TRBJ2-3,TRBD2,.,CASSPGTSLNTQYF,TGTGCCAGCTCACCGGGGACTAGTCTGAATACGCAGTATTTT
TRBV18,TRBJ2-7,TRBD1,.,CASSPRFGQGALSYEQYF,TGTGCCAGCTCACCACGTTTCGGACAGGGGGCCCTCTCCTACGAGCAGTACTTC
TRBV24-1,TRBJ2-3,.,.,CATSFGVVADTQYF,TGTGCCACCAGTTTTGGAGTCGTGGCAGATACGCAGTATTTT
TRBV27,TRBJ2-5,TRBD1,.,CASSSWTGVQETQYF,TGTGCCAGCAGTTCCTGGACAGGGGTACAAGAGACCCAGTACTTC
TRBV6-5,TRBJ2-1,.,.,CASREGLGTYNEQFF,TGTGCCAGCAGGGAGGGCCTGGGGACCTACAATGAGCAGTTCTTC
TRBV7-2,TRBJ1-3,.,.,CASSLVGALAGNTIYF,TGTGCCAGCAGCTTAGTCGGCGCGCTAGCTGGAAACACCATATATTTT
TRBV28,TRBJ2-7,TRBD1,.,CASATQDRGYEQYF,TGTGCCAGCGCTACACAGGACAGGGGTTACGAGCAGTACTTC
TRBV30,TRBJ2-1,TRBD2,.,CALAGDQVGLEQFF,TGTGCCCTAGCGGGAGATCAGGTTGGTTTAGAGCAGTTCTTC
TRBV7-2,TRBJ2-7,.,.,CASSLDGGRPYEQYF,TGTGCCAGCAGCTTAGATGGGGGCAGGCCCTACGAGCAGTACTTC
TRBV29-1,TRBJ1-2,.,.,CSVRTRYGYTF,TGCAGCGTTAGGACTCGCTATGGCTACACCTTC
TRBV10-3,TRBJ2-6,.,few,CAISDSKQSSGSSGANVLTF,TGTGCCATCAGTGACTCAAAACAGTCCTCTGGCTCCTCTGGGGCCAACGTCCTGACTTTC
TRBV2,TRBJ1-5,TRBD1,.,CASSEQGAGQPQHF,TGTGCCAGCAGTGAACAGGGGGCCGGGCAGCCCCAGCATTTT
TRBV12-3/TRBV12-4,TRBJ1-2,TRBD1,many,CASSPGQGGGYTF,TGTGCCAGCAGTCCCGGACAGGGCGGGGGCTACACCTTC
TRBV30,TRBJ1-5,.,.,CAWSVQGRGNQPQHF,TGTGCCTGGAGTGTACAAGGCAGGGGCAATCAGCCCCAGCATTTT
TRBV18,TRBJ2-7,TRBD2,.,CASSPGTTAYEQYF,TGTGCCAGCTCACCCGGGACTACTGCCTACGAGCAGTACTTC
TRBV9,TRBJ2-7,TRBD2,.,CASSVGGTSGSVEQYF,TGTGCCAGCAGCGTAGGGGGGACTAGCGGGAGTGTCGAGCAGTACTTC
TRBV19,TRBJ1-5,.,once,CASSIDKQAPVVHF,TGTGCCAGTAGTATCGACAAACAGGCACCAGTTGTGCATTTT
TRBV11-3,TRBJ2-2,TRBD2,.,CASSPGLAGGSGNTGELFF,TGTGCCAGCAGCCCGGGACTAGCGGGAGGGAGTGGAAACACCGGGGAGCTGTTTTTT
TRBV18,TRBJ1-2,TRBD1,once,CASSLGQNYGYTF,TGTGCCAGCTCATTGGGACAGAACTATGGCTACACCTTC
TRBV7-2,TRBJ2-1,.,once,CASSFSVSSYNEQFF,TGTGCCAGCAGCTTTAGCGTCAGCTCCTACAATGAGCAGTTCTTC
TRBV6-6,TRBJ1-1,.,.,CASEGASTEAFF,TGTGCCAGTGAGGGAGCGAGCACTGAAGCTTTCTTT
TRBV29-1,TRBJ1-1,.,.,CSVEGLNTEAFF,TGCAGCGTTGAGGGCTTGAACACTGAAGCTTTCTTT
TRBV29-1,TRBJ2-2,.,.,CSVESSSAQTGELFF,TGCAGCGTTGAATCGTCTAGCGCGCAAACCGGGGAGCTGTTTTTT
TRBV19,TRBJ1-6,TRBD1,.,CASSIGQGVGAPLHF,TGTGCCAGTAGTATCGGACAGGGGGTTGGTGCACCCCTCCACTTT
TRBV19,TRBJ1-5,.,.,CATMKIGNGQPQHF,TGTGCCACCATGAAGATCGGGAACGGCCAGCCCCAGCATTTT
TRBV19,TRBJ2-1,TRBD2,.,CASSMSGAGGSYNEQFF,TGTGCCAGTAGTATGAGTGGAGCGGGAGGATCATACAATGAGCAGTTCTTC
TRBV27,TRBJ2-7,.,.,CASSLPGLHYEQYF,TGTGCCAGCAGTTTACCGGGACTCCACTACGAGCAGTACTTC
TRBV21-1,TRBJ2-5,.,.,CASSKARTPQETQYF,TGTGCCAGCAGCAAAGCAAGGACACCCCAAGAGACCCAGTACTTC
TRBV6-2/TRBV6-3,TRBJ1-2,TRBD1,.,CASSSTTGGDYGYTF,TGTGCCAGCAGTTCCACCACAGGGGGCGACTATGGCTACACCTTC
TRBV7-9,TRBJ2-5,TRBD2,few,CASSPPAGVSETQYF,TGTGCCAGCAGCCCCCCAGCGGGAGTCTCCGAGACCCAGTACTTC
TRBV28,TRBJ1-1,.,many,CASSFYFRGYGDTEAFF,TGTGCCAGCAGTTTTTATTTTCGGGGGTACGGGGACACTGAAGCTTTCTTT
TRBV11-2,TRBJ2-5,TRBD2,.,CASNLGLQETQYF,TGTGCCAGCAACCTGGGACTACAAGAGACCCAGTACTTC
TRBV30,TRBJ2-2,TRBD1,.,CAWSYNRDRGGSGELFF,TGTGCCTGGAGTTACAACCGGGACAGGGGTGGATCCGGGGAGCTGTTTTTT
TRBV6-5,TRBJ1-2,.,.,CASSYSEAGTNYGYTF,TGTGCCAGCAGTTACTCAGAGGCAGGGACTAACTATGGCTACACCTTC
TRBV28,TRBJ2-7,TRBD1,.,CASRRPSGTAASYEQYF,TGTGCCAGCAGGCGACCAAGTGGGACAGCCGCCTCCTACGAGCAGTACTTC
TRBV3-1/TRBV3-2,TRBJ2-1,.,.,CASSLSGLSMNEQFF,TGTGCCAGCAGCCTTTCGGGACTGAGTATGAATGAGCAGTTCTTC
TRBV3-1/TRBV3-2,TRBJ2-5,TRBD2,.,CASSQDLAGYETQYF,TGTGCCAGCAGCCAAGATCTAGCGGGATACGAGACCCAGTACTTC
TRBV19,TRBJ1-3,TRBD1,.,CASSFQGANRNTIYF,TGTGCCAGCTCTTTTCAGGGGGCTAACAGAAACACCATATATTTT
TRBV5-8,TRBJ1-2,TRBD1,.,CASSPLKGGRYGYTF,TGTGCCAGCAGCCCGCTAAAAGGGGGCCGCTATGGCTACACCTTC
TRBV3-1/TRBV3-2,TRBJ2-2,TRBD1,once,CASSFRDRGKGELFF,TGTGCCAGCAGCTTTCGGGACAGGGGAAAGGGGGAGCTGTTTTTT
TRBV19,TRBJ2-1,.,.,CASSIGGPNNEQFF,TGTGCCAGTAGTATTGGAGGTCCTAACAATGAGCAGTTCTTC
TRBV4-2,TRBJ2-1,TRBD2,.,CASSQAAGLAGPNEQFF,TGTGCCAGCAGCCAAGCCGCGGGACTAGCGGGGCCCAATGAGCAGTTCTTC